This TCR beta chain originates from a study of shared T cell receptors in the human thymus. Sequencing was performed with immunoSEQ multiplex PCR; in TCRdb, only in-frame clones are kept and a portion is missing. The sample yields hundreds of thousands of clones, more than 75% seen once. Trimming took 0 bases from V and 5 from J; bases not matched to a gene: 3. The germline V gene encodes CDR1 SGDLS and CDR2 YYNGEE. This CDR3 is 15 amino acids long. These data were also filed under a second study, of human thymus T cells. From that second work: Corrective cardiac operations yielded the resected thymus tissue. Gene usage (both V and J) appeared biased in thymic and blood repertoires.

This receptor was identified in a boy younger than two with a congenital heart defect. V is TRBV9 and J is TRBJ2-1; TRBD1 matches at 9 bases. The specimen sequenced was thymocytes. The CDR3 loop reads CASSVGQGDNNEQFF. DNA of the CDR3: TGTGCCAGCAGCGTAGGACAGGGGGACAACAATGAGCAGTTCTTC.